Detailed here is one T cell receptor beta chain. The data originate from a study of blood T cell repertoires in COVID-19. TCRdb's copy holds only in-frame clones and misses some; the assay was immunoSEQ multiplex PCR. This sample has fewer than 350,000 clones; around 90% occur once, and the top ten carry over 2%. The CDR3 has 17 residues. Trimming took 5 bases from V and 3 from J, leaving 20 bases between them. CDR1 and CDR2 from the germline V gene are MNHEY and SMNVEV (reference sequence). V is TRBV27 and J is TRBJ2-1; perhaps TRBD2 as D (6 bases). Input material: PBMCs or T cells enriched from blood (not recorded which). This TCR was recovered from a woman aged 40 to 55 with acute COVID-19. As DNA, the CDR3 is TGTGCCAGCAGTCCGACCTCCCTTACGGGAGACTACAATGAGCAGTTCTTC. Translated, it gives CASSPTSLTGDYNEQFF.